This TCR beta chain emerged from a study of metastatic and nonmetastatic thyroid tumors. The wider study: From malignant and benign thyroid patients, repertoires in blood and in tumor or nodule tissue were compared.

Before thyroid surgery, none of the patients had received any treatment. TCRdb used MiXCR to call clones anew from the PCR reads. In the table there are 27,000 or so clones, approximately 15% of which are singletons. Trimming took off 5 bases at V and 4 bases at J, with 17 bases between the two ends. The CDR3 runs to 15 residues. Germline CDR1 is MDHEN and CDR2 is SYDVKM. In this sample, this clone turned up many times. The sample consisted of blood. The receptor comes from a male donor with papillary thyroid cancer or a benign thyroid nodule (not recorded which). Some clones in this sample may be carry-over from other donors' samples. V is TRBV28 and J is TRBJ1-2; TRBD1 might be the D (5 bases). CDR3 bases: TGTGCCAGCAGTACCGAATCAGGGAGATCCTATGGCTACACCTTC. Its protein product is CASSTESGRSYGYTF.